These 15 T cell receptor beta chains were sequenced from one sample in a study of Ad26.COV2.S vaccination and SARS-CoV-2 variants. Assay used: immunoSEQ multiplex PCR; TCRdb lists only in-frame clones, some missing. This sample has approximately 250,000 clones, with 87% found just once. Treatment specified: some 19 received Ad26.COV2.S at low or high dose, single or two shots; about 5 received placebo; per-sample allocation not given. Sampling was performed 63 days after the first vaccine or placebo injection. The sample in question was peripheral blood, obtained in a trial of Ad26.COV2.S vaccine versus placebo. These receptors all stem from a person aged 18-60 years who received the Ad26.COV2.S COVID-19 vaccine or a placebo.

The rearrangement joins TRBV9 to TRBJ2-2, with 8 bases identical to TRBD1. Per the germline V gene, CDR1 is SGDLS and CDR2 is YYNGEE. There are 16 residues in the CDR3. The J segment lost 4 bases and the V segment lost 3 bases, leaving 8 bases of the junction unmatched. CDR3 sequence: CASSAPRDRPTGELFF. CDR3 coding DNA: TGTGCCAGCAGCGCGCCCCGGGACAGGCCCACCGGGGAGCTGTTTTTT.

This sequence joins TRBV7-9 and TRBJ1-4; TRBD1 matches 9 bases. The junction had 0 bases not matched to a gene; V was cut back by 0 bases and J by 7 bases. This CDR3 is 14 amino acids long. Germline CDR1 SEHNR, CDR2 FQNEAQ (reference sequence). The CDR3 nucleotides read TGTGCCAGCAGCTTAGCGGGACAGGGTGAAAAACTGTTTTTT. This codes for CASSLAGQGEKLFF.

The table lists this clone with a few counts. The rearrangement uses TRBV9 and TRBJ2-3, with 11 bases matching TRBD2. CDR3 length: 17 residues. From germline, CDR1 is SGDLS and CDR2 YYNGEE. The V and J ends lost 3 bases and 0 bases, in that order; junction bases with no gene match: 6. The CDR3 bases are TGTGCCAGCAGCGGGACTAGCGGGTCCCTTAGCACAGATACGCAGTATTTT. This gives the protein CASSGTSGSLSTDTQYF.

The chain employs TRBV5-8 and TRBJ2-1; D might be TRBD2 (5 bases). Per germline, CDR1 SGHTS and CDR2 YDEGEE. V shed 4 bases and J shed 6 bases, with 14 bases lying between them. The CDR3 sequence is 14 residues long. This CDR3 is CASSPLDGINEQFF. Here the CDR3 DNA reads TGTGCCAGCAGCCCCCTCGACGGGATCAATGAGCAGTTCTTC.

This chain uses TRBV5-4 with TRBJ1-4; 8 positions agree with TRBD1. The germline V gene has CDR1 SGHNT and CDR2 YYREEE (reference sequence). This CDR3 has 15 residues. V shed 1 base, J shed 6 bases, and the junction held 5 bases outside the gene matches. CDR3 coding DNA: TGTGCCAGCAGCTTGAGCGGACAGGGAGATGAAAAACTGTTTTTT. Its protein product is CASSLSGQGDEKLFF.

This clone has just a few counts. The chain has TRBV19 and TRBJ2-2; D is perhaps TRBD1 or TRBD2 (6 bases each). This CDR3 is built from 16 residues. Germline V gene data show CDR1 as LNHDA and CDR2 as SQIVND (reference sequence). V lost 6 bases and J 0 bases, leaving 14 bases between the germline ends. The chain's CDR3 is CASREGGASNTGELFF. The CDR3 DNA sequence: TGTGCCAGTAGGGAGGGGGGAGCCTCGAACACCGGGGAGCTGTTTTTT.

The rearrangement links TRBV5-1 to TRBJ2-1, with D possibly TRBD2 on 6 matching bases. The length of the CDR3 is 15 residues. V was pared by 3 bases and J by 6 bases, with 16 bases between. The germline V gene has CDR1 SGHRS and CDR2 YFSETQ. The CDR3 coding sequence is TGCGCCAGCAGCTGGGACTCGACTTCATCCAATGAGCAGTTCTTC. Amino acid sequence: CASSWDSTSSNEQFF. Full variable domain (missing parts from reference TRBV5-1 and TRBJ2-1): KAGVTQTPRYLIKTRGQQVTLSCSPISGHRSVSWYQQTPGQGLQFLFEYFSETQRNKGNFPGRFSGRQFSNSRSEMNVSTLELGDSALYLCASSWDSTSSNEQFFGPGTRLTVL.

This clone was recorded once. The V call is TRBV21-1, the J call TRBJ1-2; the tabulated D call, TRBD1, remains unverified against the DNA. TRBV21-1 is assigned pseudogene status. The CDR3 totals 15 residues. For the CDR3, the DNA is TGTGCTAGCAGCGCCTACAGGGGAGTCTATTATGGCTACACCTTC. As protein: CASSAYRGVYYGYTF.

J is TRBJ2-2 and V is TRBV7-8; TRBD1 matches at 8 bases. Germline V CDR1 and CDR2: SGHVS, FQNEAQ. This CDR3 is built from 14 residues. V dropped 6 bases and J dropped 7; count of bases not matched to a gene: 7. CDR3 loop: CASRETGADGELFF. The CDR3 DNA sequence: TGTGCCAGCAGAGAGACAGGGGCGGACGGGGAGCTGTTTTTT. Using reference TRBV7-8 and TRBJ2-2 for the parts outside the CDR3, the full variable domain is GAGVSQSPRYKVAKRGQDVALRCDPISGHVSLFWYQQALGQGPEFLTYFQNEAQLDKSGLPSDRFFAERPEGSVSTLKIQRTQQEDSAVYLCASRETGADGELFFGEGSRLTVL.

The chain couples TRBV27 to TRBJ2-5; perhaps TRBD2 as D (6 bases). This CDR3 has 17 residues. Looked up from germline, CDR1 is MNHEY and CDR2 is SMNVEV (reference sequence). V was trimmed by 5 bases and J by 0 bases, leaving 19 bases between them. The CDR3, as DNA: TGTGCCAGCAGTCCCCGCGGTGCTAGCGCTGACCAAGAGACCCAGTACTTC. This sequence encodes CASSPRGASADQETQYF.

The V gene is TRBV6-2 or TRBV6-3, the J gene TRBJ2-3, with D perhaps matching TRBD2 (5 bases). Trimming removed 3 bases from V and 4 bases from J, with 17 bases in between. This CDR3 is built from 16 residues. Germline V CDR1 and CDR2: MNHEY, SVGEGT. CDR3 in DNA: TGTGCCAGCAGTTATGACAAGCGGCAACGTCCAGATACGCAGTATTTT. Encoded protein: CASSYDKRQRPDTQYF.

The V and J genes are TRBV30 and TRBJ2-7; D remains unclear. The CDR3 covers 15 residues. The germline CDR1 and CDR2 sequences are GTSNPN and SVGIG (reference sequence). V lost 0 bases, J lost 3 bases, and 15 bases lay in between. The CDR3 reads CAWSVLDGRVYEQYV. In nucleotides, the CDR3 is TGTGCCTGGAGTGTACTCGACGGACGTGTCTACGAGCAGTACGTC.

The chain joins TRBV10-3 to TRBJ2-1; D possibly uses TRBD1 or TRBD2 (6 bases each). This CDR3 region has 15 residues. V was cut by 2 bases and J by 5 bases, with 13 bases left in between. Germline lookup yields CDR1 ENHRY and CDR2 SYGVKD. DNA for the CDR3: TGTGCCATCAGTGAGGGGGGGCTAAAGGACAATGAGCAGTTCTTC. Amino acid sequence: CAISEGGLKDNEQFF.

This sequence joins TRBV9 and TRBJ1-1; D is ambiguous. Per germline, CDR1 SGDLS and CDR2 YYNGEE. Trimming left V 0 bases short and J 3 bases short, with 12 bases between. The CDR3 sequence is 15 residues long. CDR3 loop: CASSVALNLDTEAFF. The CDR3 nucleotides are TGTGCCAGCAGCGTAGCTTTGAATCTGGACACTGAAGCTTTCTTT.

V is TRBV28 and J is TRBJ1-2; a possible D gene is TRBD1 (6 bases). The length of the CDR3 is 14 residues. The germline V and J ends were trimmed by 0 bases and 4 bases, with 9 bases remaining between them. Germline values: CDR1 MDHEN, CDR2 SYDVKM. The CDR3 spells CASSLWDRPYGYTF. CDR3 bases: TGTGCCAGCAGTTTATGGGACAGACCCTATGGCTACACCTTC.